This T cell receptor beta chain was retrieved from a study of blood T cell repertoires in COVID-19. Study background: From the United States, Italy and Spain came samples of acute and convalescent COVID-19. PBMCs, B-cell-depleted T cells, or T cells were the source of the cDNA or gDNA that made up the material.

The ends lost 4 bases at V and 7 bases at J; junction bases unmatched: 5. Germline assignment: CDR1 MNHEY and CDR2 SMNVEV (reference sequence). This CDR3 contains 15 residues. Clones were read by immunoSEQ multiplex PCR, and TCRdb kept only the in-frame ones, dropping some. The sample has over 200,000 clones, approximately 91% seen once. The sample was peripheral blood. The rearrangement uses TRBV27 and TRBJ1-6, with TRBD1 identical over 9 bases. The receptor comes from a woman aged 60 to 75 with acute or convalescent COVID-19. The CDR3 DNA reads TGTGCCAGCAGTTCACAGGGGGCGGGGAATTCACCCCTCCACTTT. This gives the protein CASSSQGAGNSPLHF.